This T cell receptor beta chain is from a study of OX40 agonist ivuxolimab in advanced cancers. About the study: An anti-OX40 (CD134) antibody with agonistic activity, ivuxolimab, was administered to patients. Aged roughly 23 to 90 with a mean of approximately 57 years, they were 82.7% male.

Repertoires were generated with immunoSEQ multiplex PCR, while TCRdb's copy carries only in-frame clones and drops some. The sample has tens of thousands of clones, about 92% seen once. V lost 2 bases, J lost 4 bases, and 3 bases lay in between. Germline V gene lookup returns CDR1 SNHLY and CDR2 FYNNEI. The CDR3 runs to 13 residues. Worth noting for this clone: No antigen is known for it.

Broader study findings: Those patients achieving a partial response at 0.1-3.0 mg/kg showed among the lowest clonal expansion.

The chain employs TRBV2 and TRBJ2-6; D ambiguous. The TCR was taken from an adult with an advanced solid tumor such as melanoma, head and neck, liver or kidney cancer. The sample in question was CD4+ or CD8+ T cells sorted from blood, obtained in a trial of the OX40 agonist ivuxolimab. The DNA of the CDR3 is TGTGCCAGCAGTGAAACAGGGGCCAACGTCCTGACTTTC. Translation: CASSETGANVLTF.